This TCR beta chain was identified in a study of blood T cell repertoires in COVID-19. Study as a whole: Samples came from the United States, Italy and Spain, spanning acute and convalescent COVID-19.

Recruitment covered fewer than 25 US areas and drew participants whose ages spanned roughly 18 to 90 years. Categorization into cohorts depended on clinical history that participants reported. V dropped 4 bases and J dropped 3 bases, with 20 bases sitting between them. The CDR3 has 17 residues. Germline V gene data show CDR1 as SGHKS and CDR2 as YYEKEE (reference sequence). As originally analysed: Amplification of reference gene primers provided the estimated nucleated cell counts. Data came from immunoSEQ multiplex PCR; TCRdb stores just in-frame clones and leaves some out. That table is the source of V, J and clone size, and D and trimming were worked out from the DNA. The sample lists about 46,000 clones; roughly nine tenths were seen once.

This receptor was taken from a woman aged 45-65 years who had recovered from COVID-19. The V call is TRBV5-5, the J call TRBJ2-4; tentatively, D is TRBD2 (5 bases). Sequenced: PBMCs or T cells enriched from blood (not recorded which). The CDR3 reads CASSQWAPGGIKNIQYF. Written as DNA, the CDR3 is TGTGCCAGCAGCCAATGGGCCCCCGGAGGAATCAAAAACATTCAGTACTTC.